This T cell receptor beta chain was identified in a study of T cell repertoires in cytomegalovirus infection. General observations from the study: Dominating the ex vivo response were HLA-C-restricted CMV-specific TCR beta clonotypes.

V lost 4 bases and J 6 bases, leaving 12 bases between the germline ends. There are 13 residues in the CDR3. In germline, CDR1 is SGHAT, CDR2 FQNNGV. As regards this clonotype: The antigen is undetermined.

One entry per CDR3 protein, called by TCRdb with MiXCR from the reads. Here the sample spans about 770,000 distinct CDR3 sequences, about 27% being singletons. The material was cultured CD8+ T cells from PBMCs, obtained from culture after CMV antigen stimulation. The origin of this receptor is a human donor in good health (CMV status not recorded). Some clones in this sample may be carry-over from other donors' samples. This chain uses TRBV11-2 with TRBJ1-2; maybe TRBD1 (5 bases). This CDR3 reads CASSSTDINGYTF. Written as DNA, the CDR3 is TGTGCCAGCAGCTCGACAGACATCAATGGCTACACCTTC. The variable domain in full, with the rest retrieved from reference TRBV11-2 and TRBJ1-2, is EAGVAQSPRYKIIEKRQSVAFWCNPISGHATLYWYQQILGQGPKLLIQFQNNGVVDDSQLPKDRFSAERLKGVDSTLKIQPAKLEDSAVYLCASSSTDINGYTFGSGTRLTVV.